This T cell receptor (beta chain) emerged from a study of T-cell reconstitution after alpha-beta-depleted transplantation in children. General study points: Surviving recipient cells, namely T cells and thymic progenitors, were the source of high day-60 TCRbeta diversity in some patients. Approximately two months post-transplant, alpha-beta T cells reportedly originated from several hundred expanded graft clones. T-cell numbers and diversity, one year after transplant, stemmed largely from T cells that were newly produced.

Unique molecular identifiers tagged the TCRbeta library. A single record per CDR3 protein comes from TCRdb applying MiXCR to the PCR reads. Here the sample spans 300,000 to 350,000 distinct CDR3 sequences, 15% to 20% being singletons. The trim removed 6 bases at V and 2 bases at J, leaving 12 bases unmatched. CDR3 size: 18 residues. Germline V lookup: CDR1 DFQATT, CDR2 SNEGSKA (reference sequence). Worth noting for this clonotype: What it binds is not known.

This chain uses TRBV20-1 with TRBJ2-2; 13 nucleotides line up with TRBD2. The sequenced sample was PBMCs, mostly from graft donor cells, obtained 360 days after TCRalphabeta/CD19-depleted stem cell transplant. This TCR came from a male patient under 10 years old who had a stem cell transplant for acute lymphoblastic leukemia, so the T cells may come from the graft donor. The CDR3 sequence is CSATSGTSGVTNTGELFF. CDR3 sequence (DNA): TGCAGTGCCACCTCTGGGACTAGCGGGGTCACTAACACCGGGGAGCTGTTTTTT.